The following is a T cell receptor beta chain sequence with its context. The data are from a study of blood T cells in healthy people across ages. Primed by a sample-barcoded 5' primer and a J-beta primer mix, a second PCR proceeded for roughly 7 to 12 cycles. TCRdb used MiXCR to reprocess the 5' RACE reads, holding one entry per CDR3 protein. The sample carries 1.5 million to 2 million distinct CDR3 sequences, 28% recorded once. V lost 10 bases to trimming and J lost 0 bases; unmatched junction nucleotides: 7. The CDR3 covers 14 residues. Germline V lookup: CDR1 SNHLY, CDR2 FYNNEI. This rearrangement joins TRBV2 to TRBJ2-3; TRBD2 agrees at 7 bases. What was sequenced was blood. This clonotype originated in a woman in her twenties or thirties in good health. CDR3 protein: CAMGAGLSTDTQYF. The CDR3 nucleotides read TGTGCCATGGGAGCGGGGCTTAGCACAGATACGCAGTATTTT.